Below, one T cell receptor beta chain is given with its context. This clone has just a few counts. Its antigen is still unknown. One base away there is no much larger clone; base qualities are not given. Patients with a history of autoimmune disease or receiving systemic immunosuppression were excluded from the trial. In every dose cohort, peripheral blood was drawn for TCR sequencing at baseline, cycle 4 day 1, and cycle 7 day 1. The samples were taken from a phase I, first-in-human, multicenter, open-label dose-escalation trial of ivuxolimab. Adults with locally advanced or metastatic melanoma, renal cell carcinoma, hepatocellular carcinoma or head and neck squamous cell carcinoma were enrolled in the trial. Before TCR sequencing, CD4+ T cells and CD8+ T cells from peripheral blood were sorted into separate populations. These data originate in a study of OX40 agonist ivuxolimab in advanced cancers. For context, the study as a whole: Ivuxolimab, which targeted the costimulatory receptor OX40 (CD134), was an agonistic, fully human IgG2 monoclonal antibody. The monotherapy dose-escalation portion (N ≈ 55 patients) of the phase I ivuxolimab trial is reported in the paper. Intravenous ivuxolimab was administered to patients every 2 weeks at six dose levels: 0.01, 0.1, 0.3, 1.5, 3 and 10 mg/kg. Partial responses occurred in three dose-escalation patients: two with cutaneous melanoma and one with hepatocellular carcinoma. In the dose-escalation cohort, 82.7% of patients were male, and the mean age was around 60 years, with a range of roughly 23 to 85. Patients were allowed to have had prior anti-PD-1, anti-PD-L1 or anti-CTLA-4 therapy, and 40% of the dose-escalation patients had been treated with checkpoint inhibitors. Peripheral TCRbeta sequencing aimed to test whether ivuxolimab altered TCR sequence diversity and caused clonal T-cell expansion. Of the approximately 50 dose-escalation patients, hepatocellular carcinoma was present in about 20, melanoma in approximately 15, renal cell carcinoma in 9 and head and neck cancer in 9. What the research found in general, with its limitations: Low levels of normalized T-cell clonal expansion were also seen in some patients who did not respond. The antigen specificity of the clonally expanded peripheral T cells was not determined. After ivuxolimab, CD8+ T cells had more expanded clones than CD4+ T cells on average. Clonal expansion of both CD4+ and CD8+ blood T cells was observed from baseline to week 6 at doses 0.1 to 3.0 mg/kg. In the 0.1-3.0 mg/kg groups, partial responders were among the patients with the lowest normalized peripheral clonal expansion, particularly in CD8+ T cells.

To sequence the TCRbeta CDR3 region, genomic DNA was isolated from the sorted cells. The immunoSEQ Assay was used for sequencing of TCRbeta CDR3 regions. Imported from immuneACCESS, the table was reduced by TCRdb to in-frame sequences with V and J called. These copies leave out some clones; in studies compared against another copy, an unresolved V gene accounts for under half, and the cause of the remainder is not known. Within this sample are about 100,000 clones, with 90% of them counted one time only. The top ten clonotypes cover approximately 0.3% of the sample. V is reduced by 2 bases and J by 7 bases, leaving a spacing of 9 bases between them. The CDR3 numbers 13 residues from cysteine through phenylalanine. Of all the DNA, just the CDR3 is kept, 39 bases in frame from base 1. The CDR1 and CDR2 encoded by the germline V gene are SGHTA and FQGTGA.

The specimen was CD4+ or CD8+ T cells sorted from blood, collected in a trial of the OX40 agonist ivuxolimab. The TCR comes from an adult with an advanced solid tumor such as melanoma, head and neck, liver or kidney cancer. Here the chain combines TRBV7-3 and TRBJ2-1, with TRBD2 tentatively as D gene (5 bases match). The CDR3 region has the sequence CASSLGRSNEQFF. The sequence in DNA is TGTGCCAGCAGCTTAGGGAGAAGTAATGAGCAGTTCTTC.